These 6 T cell receptor beta chains share one sample of origin, sequenced in a study of T cells in Graves' hyperthyroidism and ophthalmopathy. Amplification of TCR beta CDR3 regions was performed using RNA transcripts as template. Researchers ran a first-round RT-PCR on the TCR CDR3 using the HTBI primer set. Via MiXCR, TCRdb re-called the multiplex PCR reads, giving one row per CDR3 protein. Of about 96,000 distinct CDR3 sequences listed, roughly 49% are singletons. The sequencing sample was made of blood. These TCRs come from a woman between 40 and 50 years old with Graves' hyperthyroidism.

In its sample, this clonotype was seen many times. The chain combines TRBV6-5 with TRBJ1-1; D remains ambiguous. CDR3 length: 14 residues. V was shortened by 0 bases and J by 5 bases, with 10 bases between the two germline ends. Germline V gene data show CDR1 as MNHEY and CDR2 as SVGAGI. Here the CDR3 reads CASSYSGRFTEAFF. The DNA of the CDR3 is TGTGCCAGCAGTTACTCGGGGAGGTTTACTGAAGCTTTCTTT.

This clonotype was recorded once. V usage is TRBV30 and J usage is TRBJ1-2; tentatively, D is TRBD1 (6 bases). V was clipped by 3 bases and J by 7 bases, with 12 bases between them. The CDR3 has 12 amino acids. The germline V gene encodes CDR1 GTSNPN and CDR2 SVGIG (reference sequence). The CDR3: CAWRQGSSGYTF. CDR3 in DNA: TGTGCCTGGAGACAGGGCAGCTCTGGCTACACCTTC.

The V gene is TRBV7-2, the J gene TRBJ2-5; the match to TRBD2 covers 12 bases. The CDR3 covers 15 residues. Germline values: CDR1 SGHTA, CDR2 FQGNSA. Trimming removed 8 bases from V and 4 bases from J; junction bases left unmatched: 8. The CDR3 here is CASGLAGGRVETQYF. The CDR3 DNA is TGTGCCAGCGGCCTAGCGGGAGGGCGGGTAGAGACCCAGTACTTC.

This clonotype was detected many times. This sequence joins TRBV6-6 and TRBJ1-5, with a tentative D call TRBD1 (5 bases). The length of the CDR3 is 17 residues. Trimming took 0 bases from V and 5 from J, leaving 17 bases between them. The germline gives CDR1 MNHNY, CDR2 SVGAGI (reference sequence). The CDR3 DNA reads as TGTGCCAGCAGTTACTCCCCGGGGGACTACGTGGATCAGCCCCAGCATTTT. It encodes CASSYSPGDYVDQPQHF.

The V call is TRBV9, the J call TRBJ1-3; maybe TRBD1 (6 bases). The CDR3 contains 16 residues. Germline CDR1 and CDR2: SGDLS and YYNGEE. The V and J ends lost 7 bases and 0 bases respectively, with 17 bases between them. The CDR3 nucleotides are TGTGCCAGCGCCAGGGGAGCAGGAGCCTCTGGAAACACCATATATTTT. As protein: CASARGAGASGNTIYF.

The gene calls are TRBV29-1 and TRBJ2-7; D call uncertain. V gave up 6 bases and J gave up 5 bases, with 11 bases separating them. This CDR3 has 11 residues. The germline CDR1 and CDR2 sequences are SQVTM and ANQGSEA. CDR3 DNA sequence: TGCAGCGTGAGCACGTGGGACGAGCAGTACTTC. This translates into CSVSTWDEQYF.